The 30 T cell receptor beta chains below come from one sample, sequenced in a study of T cells in Graves' hyperthyroidism and ophthalmopathy. There were TCR beta CDR3 regions amplified from RNA transcripts. When the TCR CDR3 underwent first-round RT-PCR, the HTBI primer set was used. MiXCR, applied by TCRdb to the multiplex PCR reads, yields one record per CDR3 protein. The sample carries 92,000 or so distinct CDR3 sequences, 51% recorded once. Sequencing input: blood. The receptors here all came from a woman between 40 and 50 years old with Graves' hyperthyroidism.

The V call is TRBV10-3, the J call TRBJ1-2; the D gene is possibly TRBD1 (5 bases). V lost 8 bases and J lost 8, with 15 bases in between. The CDR3 is 12 amino acids. Germline values: CDR1 ENHRY, CDR2 SYGVKD. The CDR3 coding sequence is TGTGCCATCGACGGGGGGGACGCGGGCTACACCTTC. This codes for CAIDGGDAGYTF.

The rearrangement links TRBV6-1 to TRBJ2-2; weak D call: TRBD2 (5 bases). Germline CDR1 and CDR2: MNHNS and SASEGT. This CDR3 contains 13 residues. Trimming stripped 6 bases from V and 3 bases from J, with 8 bases between. The CDR3 region is CASRSGYTGELFF. For the CDR3, the DNA is TGTGCCAGCAGGAGCGGATACACCGGGGAGCTGTTTTTT.

The CDR3 sequence: CAISKPDGQGHEQYF. In DNA form, the CDR3 reads TGTGCCATCAGTAAGCCTGACGGACAGGGCCACGAGCAGTACTTC. This chain joins TRBV10-3 and TRBJ2-7; the match to TRBD1 covers 8 bases. Germline trimming cut 5 bases from V and 5 bases from J; bases unmatched to any gene: 11. Per germline, CDR1 ENHRY and CDR2 SYGVKD. The CDR3 covers 15 residues.

The chain has TRBV12-3 or TRBV12-4 and TRBJ2-7; no definite D call. V lost 6 bases to trimming and J lost 2 bases, with 20 bases between them. The length of the CDR3 is 16 residues. The CDR3 region has the DNA TGTGCCAGCAGCCACAAGATCCAAGCGATCCCCTACGAGCAGTACTTC. It specifies CASSHKIQAIPYEQYF.

The chain employs TRBV20-1 and TRBJ1-2, with unresolved D. This CDR3 has 10 amino acids. CDR1 DFQATT and CDR2 SNEGSKA come from the germline V gene (reference sequence). Trimming pared 6 bases from V and 10 bases from J, leaving 12 bases between. The CDR3 region has the DNA TGCAGTGCAGCACGGACTGTCTACACCTTC. This translates into CSAARTVYTF.

The chain couples TRBV24-1 to TRBJ1-1, with TRBD1 matching 9 bases. The V segment lost 4 bases and the J segment 11 bases; nucleotides outside the gene matches: 4. Germline lookup yields CDR1 KGHDR and CDR2 SFDVKD. CDR3 length equals 12 residues. The CDR3: CATSERDRVAFF. The CDR3 DNA reads TGTGCCACCAGTGAACGGGACAGGGTGGCTTTCTTT.

CDR3 sequence reads: CAISSPGQGAYNSPLHF. DNA for the CDR3: TGTGCCATCAGTTCACCGGGACAAGGAGCCTATAATTCACCCCTCCACTTT. The chain combines TRBV10-3 with TRBJ1-6, with a weak D call TRBD1 (6 bases). Germline V gene sequence: CDR1 ENHRY, CDR2 SYGVKD. Trimming stripped 5 bases from V and 2 bases from J, with 16 bases between. CDR3 length equals 17 residues.

Comments on this clonotype: Relative to the germline gene, one junction end is altered; a read error may explain this. The rearrangement joins TRBV5-6 to TRBJ2-6; no clear D. The CDR3 has 13 amino acids. Germline CDR1 is SGHDT and CDR2 is YYEEEE. The CDR3 coding sequence is TGTGCCAGCAGCTTGTTTGGGTCCAACGTCCTGACTTTC. As protein: CASSLFGSNVLTF.

V usage is TRBV7-3 and J usage is TRBJ1-5, with TRBD1 identical over 12 bases. V was pared by 3 bases and J by 7 bases, with 13 bases of the junction left unmatched. Germline CDR1 is SGHTA and CDR2 is FQGTGA. The CDR3 length is 18 residues. This CDR3 reads CASSLEPSGTGGVQPQHF. The CDR3 DNA sequence: TGTGCCAGCAGCTTGGAGCCTTCCGGGACAGGGGGCGTCCAGCCCCAGCATTTT.

The table lists this clonotype with many counts. J is TRBJ2-2 and V is TRBV2; 9 nucleotides agree with TRBD2. CDR1 and CDR2 from the germline V gene are SNHLY and FYNNEI. Trimming took 4 bases from V and 6 from J; bases not matched to a gene: 3. This CDR3 is built from 14 residues. For the CDR3, the DNA is TGTGCCAGCAGTGGGAGCGGGAGGTCCGGGGAGCTGTTTTTT. Protein: CASSGSGRSGELFF. Complete variable domain (other parts from reference TRBV2 and TRBJ2-2): EPEVTQTPSHQVTQMGQEVILRCVPISNHLYFYWYRQILGQKVEFLVSFYNNEISEKSEIFDDQFSVERPDGSNFTLKIRSTKLEDSAMYFCASSGSGRSGELFFGEGSRLTVL.

This clonotype was counted once. This chain links TRBV14 with TRBJ1-1; D gene unclear. Trimming left V 5 bases short and J 0 bases short, with 10 bases between. The CDR3 runs to 14 residues. Germline CDR1 SGHDN, CDR2 FVKESK. For the CDR3, the DNA is TGTGCCAGCAGCGCAAGACTCATGAACACTGAAGCTTTCTTT. Protein: CASSARLMNTEAFF.

The chain links TRBV24-1 to TRBJ2-2; D is possibly TRBD1 or TRBD2 (7 bases each). The germline V and J ends were trimmed by 11 bases and 4 bases, with 10 bases remaining between them. The CDR3 length is 12 residues. Germline V lookup: CDR1 KGHDR, CDR2 SFDVKD. CDR3 nucleotides: TGTGCCATCAGGGGGGGCACCGGGGAGCTGTTTTTT. Translated: CAIRGGTGELFF.

This clonotype was seen ten or more times. The chain combines TRBV7-8 with TRBJ2-2, with D tentatively TRBD1 or TRBD2 (6 bases each). This CDR3 comprises 16 residues. V was clipped by 1 base and J by 4 bases, with 13 bases between them. Germline lookup yields CDR1 SGHVS and CDR2 FQNEAQ. The CDR3 sequence is CASSLVRGLGTGELFF. The DNA of the CDR3 is TGTGCCAGCAGCTTAGTTCGGGGGCTGGGCACCGGGGAGCTGTTTTTT.

At least ten counts were recorded for this clonotype. V gene TRBV7-8 combines with J gene TRBJ1-2, with 8 nucleotides matching TRBD1. CDR3 size: 15 residues. Germline V gene lookup returns CDR1 SGHVS and CDR2 FQNEAQ. The junction had 8 bases not matched to a gene; V was cut back by 4 bases and J by 4 bases. The CDR3 DNA reads TGTGCCAGCAGCTCCCGGACAGGGACTACCTATGGCTACACCTTC. It yields the protein CASSSRTGTTYGYTF. Together with reference TRBV7-8 and TRBJ1-2, the CDR3 gives the full variable domain: GAGVSQSPRYKVAKRGQDVALRCDPISGHVSLFWYQQALGQGPEFLTYFQNEAQLDKSGLPSDRFFAERPEGSVSTLKIQRTQQEDSAVYLCASSSRTGTTYGYTFGSGTRLTVV.

Comments on this clonotype: At one end the junction does not follow the germline gene, possibly because of a read error. The chain combines TRBV3-1 with TRBJ1-4; 8 bases are a match to TRBD1. The CDR3 loop spans 15 amino acids. The germline V gene encodes CDR1 LGHDT and CDR2 YNNKEL (reference sequence). This CDR3 is CVSGPDRATNEKLFF. In DNA form, the CDR3 reads TGTGTCAGCGGCCCGGACAGGGCGACTAATGAAAAACTGTTTTTT.

The chain joins TRBV20-1 to TRBJ2-7, with 11 bases fitting TRBD2. V was pared by 4 bases and J by 0 bases, with 5 bases of the junction left unmatched. Per the germline V gene, CDR1 is DFQATT and CDR2 is SNEGSKA (reference sequence). This CDR3 is built from 15 residues. The CDR3 coding sequence is TGCAGTGCTACCGGGACTAGCGGAGCCTCCTACGAGCAGTACTTC. This encodes CSATGTSGASYEQYF.

V and J are TRBV13 and TRBJ2-2, with D tentatively TRBD2 (5 bases). V lost 5 bases to trimming and J lost 0 bases, with 13 bases between them. Germline CDR1 and CDR2: PRHDT and FYEKMQ (reference sequence). There are 16 residues in the CDR3. As DNA, the CDR3 is TGTGCCAGCAGCCCCCTAAGAGCGGCGAACACCGGGGAGCTGTTTTTT. As protein: CASSPLRAANTGELFF.

The J gene is TRBJ2-7, the V gene TRBV12-3 or TRBV12-4; maybe TRBD2 (5 bases). V was clipped by 5 bases and J by 7 bases, with 18 bases between them. The CDR3 is 14 amino acids. The DNA for the CDR3 is TGTGCCAGCAGTCCGCAACTTGGGGAGTGGGAGCAGTACTTC. Amino acids: CASSPQLGEWEQYF.

This clonotype was seen repeatedly, ten times or more. The chain uses TRBV5-1 and TRBJ1-1; D is possibly TRBD1 (5 bases). The V end lost 0 bases, the J end lost 1 base, and 13 bases lay between the germline ends. The CDR3 extends over 16 amino acids. Per germline, CDR1 SGHRS and CDR2 YFSETQ. CDR3 sequence: CASSLVAGPQNTEAFF. CDR3 coding DNA: TGCGCCAGCAGCTTGGTGGCAGGGCCTCAGAACACTGAAGCTTTCTTT.

This clonotype was detected many times. The chain uses TRBV13 and TRBJ2-7, with TRBD1 identical over 7 bases. The J segment lost 1 base and the V segment lost 10 bases, leaving 7 bases of the junction unmatched. CDR1 and CDR2 (germline): PRHDT, FYEKMQ (reference sequence). CDR3 length: 13 residues. CDR3 bases: TGTGCCACCCGACAGGGAACGTCCTACGAGCAGTACTTC. Protein sequence: CATRQGTSYEQYF.

This clonotype showed up many times. Here the CDR3 DNA reads TGTGCCAGCAGTTTAGTTCTGGGGACCCAGTACTTC. This sequence encodes CASSLVLGTQYF. The rearrangement joins TRBV12-3 or TRBV12-4 to TRBJ2-5; D not certain. The CDR3 has 12 amino acids. V was cut by 1 base and J by 7 bases, with 7 bases left in between.

V usage is TRBV15 and J usage is TRBJ1-5; tentatively, D is TRBD1 (5 bases). Germline V CDR1 and CDR2: LNHNV, YYDKDF (reference sequence). The CDR3 is 13 residues long. The V end was cut by 1 base, the J end by 7 bases, with 8 bases between. The CDR3: CATSRGGGQPQHF. Written as DNA, the CDR3 is TGTGCCACCAGCAGAGGGGGGGGACAGCCCCAGCATTTT.

This clonotype has ten or more counts. The chain carries TRBV30 and TRBJ1-2; D might be TRBD1 (5 bases). CDR3 length equals 13 residues. Germline V gene sequence: CDR1 GTSNPN, CDR2 SVGIG (reference sequence). Trimming removed 4 bases from V and 4 bases from J, with 13 bases in between. The CDR3 region is CAWIGRDSYGYTF. CDR3 nucleotides: TGTGCCTGGATAGGCAGGGATAGCTATGGCTACACCTTC.

This clonotype showed up many times. The chain couples TRBV4-1 to TRBJ1-1, with D hard to call. The CDR3 runs 12 residues. V lost 3 bases and J lost 7, with 9 bases in between. From germline, CDR1 is MGHRA and CDR2 YSYEKL. CDR3: CASSHDGGEAFF. Here the CDR3 DNA reads TGCGCCAGCAGCCATGACGGAGGTGAAGCTTTCTTT.

The chain links TRBV7-9 to TRBJ1-5, with D hard to call. CDR3 length: 15 amino acids. Germline V gives CDR1 SEHNR, CDR2 FQNEAQ (reference sequence). V lost 5 bases and J 0 bases, leaving 11 bases between the germline ends. The CDR3 DNA sequence: TGTGCCAGCAGCGCCACGGGTTATAGCAATCAGCCCCAGCATTTT. Translation gives CASSATGYSNQPQHF. Full variable domain (outside the CDR3, taken from reference TRBV7-9 and TRBJ1-5): DTGVSQNPRHKITKRGQNVTFRCDPISEHNRLYWYRQTLGQGPEFLTYFQNEAQLEKSRLLSDRFSAERPKGSFSTLEIQRTEQGDSAMYLCASSATGYSNQPQHFGDGTRLSIL.

This clonotype has just one count. V is TRBV25-1 and J is TRBJ1-2; no firm D call. CDR1 and CDR2 (germline): MGHDK, SYGVNS. CDR3 length equals 13 residues. Trimming shortened V by 6 bases and J by 5 bases, and 13 bases separated the two germline ends. This CDR3 is CASSVGQIYGYTF. The CDR3 coding sequence is TGTGCCAGCAGCGTTGGGCAGATATATGGCTACACCTTC.

This clonotype was counted ten times or more. J is TRBJ2-1 and V is TRBV29-1; 7 bases agree with TRBD2. V lost 6 bases and J lost 5; bases outside the gene matches: 16. CDR1 is SQVTM, CDR2 ANQGSEA, per germline. CDR3 length: 16 amino acids. CDR3 protein: CSVAGGGRQGNNEQFF. CDR3 DNA: TGCAGCGTAGCGGGCGGCGGGAGACAAGGTAACAATGAGCAGTTCTTC.

V is TRBV7-2 and J is TRBJ1-5, with D unclear. The CDR3 is 13 amino acids. V was clipped by 9 bases and J by 2 bases, with 11 bases between them. Germline V gene lookup returns CDR1 SGHTA and CDR2 FQGNSA. CDR3 loop: CASSTDGNQPQHF. DNA for the CDR3: TGTGCCAGTAGTACGGATGGCAATCAGCCCCAGCATTTT. The complete variable domain, with remaining parts taken from reference TRBV7-2 and TRBJ1-5, reads GAGVSQSPSNKVTEKGKDVELRCDPISGHTALYWYRQSLGQGLEFLIYFQGNSAPDKSGLPSDRFSAERTGGSVSTLTIQRTQQEDSAVYLCASSTDGNQPQHFGDGTRLSIL.

This clonotype was detected many times. The chain employs TRBV20-1 and TRBJ2-2; no reliable D call. The CDR3 consists of 12 residues. The germline V gene has CDR1 DFQATT and CDR2 SNEGSKA (reference sequence). V was pared by 3 bases and J by 1 base, with 3 bases between. The CDR3: CSASGNTGELFF. The CDR3 bases are TGCAGTGCTAGCGGGAACACCGGGGAGCTGTTTTTT.

A word on this clonotype: Without the conserved terminal phenylalanine or tryptophan, this CDR3 likely stems from a read error. The DNA is left out, because the CDR3 cannot be placed on it with certainty; the CDR3 is given as TCRdb lists it. The V gene is TRBV5-4, the J gene TRBJ2-2; TRBD1 is taken as the D call from the table, unchecked against the DNA. Germline loops: CDR1 SGHNT, CDR2 YYREEE (reference sequence). The CDR3 numbers 11 amino acids, ends counted. The CDR3 region is CASSRSGQGAL.